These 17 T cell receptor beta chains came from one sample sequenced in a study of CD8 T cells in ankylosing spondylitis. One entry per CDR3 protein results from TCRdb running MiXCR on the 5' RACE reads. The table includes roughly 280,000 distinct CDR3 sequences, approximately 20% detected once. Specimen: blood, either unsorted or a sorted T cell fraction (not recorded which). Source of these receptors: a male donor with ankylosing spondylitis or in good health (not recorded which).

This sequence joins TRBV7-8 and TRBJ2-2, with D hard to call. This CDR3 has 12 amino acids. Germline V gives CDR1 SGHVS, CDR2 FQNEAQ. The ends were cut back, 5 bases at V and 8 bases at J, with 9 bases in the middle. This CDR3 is CASSLPRGELFF. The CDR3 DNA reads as TGTGCCAGCAGCCTTCCTAGAGGGGAGCTGTTTTTT.

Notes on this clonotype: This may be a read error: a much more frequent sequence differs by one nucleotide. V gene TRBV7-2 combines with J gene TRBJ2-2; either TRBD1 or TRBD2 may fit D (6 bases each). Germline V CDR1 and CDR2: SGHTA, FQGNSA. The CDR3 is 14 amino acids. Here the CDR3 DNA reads TGTGCCAGCAGCACCCTGACAGGCGGCGGGGCGCTGTTTTTT. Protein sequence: CASSTLTGGGALFF.

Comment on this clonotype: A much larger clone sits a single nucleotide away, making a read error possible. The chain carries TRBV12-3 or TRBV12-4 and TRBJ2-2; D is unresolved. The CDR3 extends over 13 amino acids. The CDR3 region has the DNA TGTGTCAGCAGTTTAGCGAACACCGGGGAGCTGTTTTTT. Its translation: CVSSLANTGELFF.

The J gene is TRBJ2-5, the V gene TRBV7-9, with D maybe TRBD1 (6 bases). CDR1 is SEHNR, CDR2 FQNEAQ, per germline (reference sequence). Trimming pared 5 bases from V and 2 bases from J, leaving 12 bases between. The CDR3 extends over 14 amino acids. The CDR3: CASSIITGQETQYF. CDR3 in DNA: TGTGCCAGCAGCATAATTACAGGGCAAGAGACCCAGTACTTC.

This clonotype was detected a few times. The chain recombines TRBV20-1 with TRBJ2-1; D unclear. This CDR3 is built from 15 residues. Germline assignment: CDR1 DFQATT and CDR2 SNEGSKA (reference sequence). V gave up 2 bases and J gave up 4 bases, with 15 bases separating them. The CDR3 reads CSARSWDSGYNEQFF. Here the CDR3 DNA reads TGCAGTGCTAGATCGTGGGATTCCGGGTACAATGAGCAGTTCTTC.

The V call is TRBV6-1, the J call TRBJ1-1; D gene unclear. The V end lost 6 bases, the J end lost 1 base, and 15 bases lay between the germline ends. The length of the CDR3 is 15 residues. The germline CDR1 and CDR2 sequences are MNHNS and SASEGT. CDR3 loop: CASSPVRDKNTEAFF. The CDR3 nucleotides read TGTGCCAGCAGCCCCGTCCGGGATAAGAACACTGAAGCTTTCTTT.

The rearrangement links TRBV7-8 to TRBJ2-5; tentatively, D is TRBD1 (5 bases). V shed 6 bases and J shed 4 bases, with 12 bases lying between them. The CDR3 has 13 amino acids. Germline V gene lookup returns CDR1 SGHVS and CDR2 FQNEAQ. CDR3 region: CASSQGWRETQYF. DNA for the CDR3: TGTGCCAGCAGTCAGGGTTGGAGAGAGACCCAGTACTTC. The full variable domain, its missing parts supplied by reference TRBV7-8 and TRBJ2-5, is GAGVSQSPRYKVAKRGQDVALRCDPISGHVSLFWYQQALGQGPEFLTYFQNEAQLDKSGLPSDRFFAERPEGSVSTLKIQRTQQEDSAVYLCASSQGWRETQYFGPGTRLLVL.

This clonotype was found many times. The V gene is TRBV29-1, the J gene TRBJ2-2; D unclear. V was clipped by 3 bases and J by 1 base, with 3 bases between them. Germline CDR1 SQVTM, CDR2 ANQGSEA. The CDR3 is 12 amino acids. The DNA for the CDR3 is TGCAGCGTTGACAAGAACACCGGGGAGCTGTTTTTT. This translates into CSVDKNTGELFF.

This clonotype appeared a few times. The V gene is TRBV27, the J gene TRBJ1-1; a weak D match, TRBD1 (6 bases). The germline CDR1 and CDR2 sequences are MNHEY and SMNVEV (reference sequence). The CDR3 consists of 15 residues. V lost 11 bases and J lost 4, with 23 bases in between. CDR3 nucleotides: TGTGCCCGCACCGGGACAAAAAATTATCCCACTGAAGCTTTCTTT. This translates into CARTGTKNYPTEAFF.

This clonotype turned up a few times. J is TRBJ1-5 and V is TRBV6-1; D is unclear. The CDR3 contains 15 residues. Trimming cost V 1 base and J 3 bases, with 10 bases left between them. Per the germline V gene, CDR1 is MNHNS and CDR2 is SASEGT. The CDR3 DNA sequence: TGTGCCAGCAGTGAAGTTGCCACACTCAATCAGCCCCAGCATTTT. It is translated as CASSEVATLNQPQHF.

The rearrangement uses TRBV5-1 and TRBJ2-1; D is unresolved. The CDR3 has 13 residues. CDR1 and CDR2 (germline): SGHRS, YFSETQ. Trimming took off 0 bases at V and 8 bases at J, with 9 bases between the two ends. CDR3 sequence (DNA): TGCGCCAGCAGCTTGGGTCTTTTCGATGAGCAGTTCTTC. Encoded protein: CASSLGLFDEQFF.

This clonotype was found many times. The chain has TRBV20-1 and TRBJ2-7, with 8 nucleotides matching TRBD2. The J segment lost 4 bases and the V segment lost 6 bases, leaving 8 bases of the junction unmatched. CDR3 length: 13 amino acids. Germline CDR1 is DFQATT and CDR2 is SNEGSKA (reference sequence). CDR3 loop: CSALSTSGYEQYV. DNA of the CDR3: TGCAGTGCATTAAGCACTAGCGGTTACGAGCAGTACGTC.

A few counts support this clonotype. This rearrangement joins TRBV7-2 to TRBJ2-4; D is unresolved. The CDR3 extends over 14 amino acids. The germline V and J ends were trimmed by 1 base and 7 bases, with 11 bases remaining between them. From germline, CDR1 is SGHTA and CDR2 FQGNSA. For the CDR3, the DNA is TGTGCCAGCAGCTTAGGCGGAACGAGGAACATTCAGTACTTC. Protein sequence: CASSLGGTRNIQYF.

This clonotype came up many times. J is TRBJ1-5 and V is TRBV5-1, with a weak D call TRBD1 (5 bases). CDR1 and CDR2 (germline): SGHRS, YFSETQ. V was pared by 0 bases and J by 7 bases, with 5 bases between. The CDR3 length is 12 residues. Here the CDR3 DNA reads TGCGCCAGCAGCTTGGAGGGGCAGCCCCAGCATTTT. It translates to CASSLEGQPQHF.

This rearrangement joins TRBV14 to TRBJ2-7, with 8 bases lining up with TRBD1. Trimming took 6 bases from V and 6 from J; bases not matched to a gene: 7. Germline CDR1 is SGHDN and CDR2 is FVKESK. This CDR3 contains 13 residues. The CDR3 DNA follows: TGTGCCAGCAGACGGACAGGGTCCGCCGAGCAGTACGTC. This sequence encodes CASRRTGSAEQYV.

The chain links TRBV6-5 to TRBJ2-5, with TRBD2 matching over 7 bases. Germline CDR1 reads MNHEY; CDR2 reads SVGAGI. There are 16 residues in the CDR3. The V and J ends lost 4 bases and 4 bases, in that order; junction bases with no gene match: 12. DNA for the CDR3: TGTGCCAGCAGTTTACATCCACGGGGGGAGGGAGAGACCCAGTACTTC. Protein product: CASSLHPRGEGETQYF.

The CDR3 reads CASSLERSGANVLTF. CDR3 nucleotide sequence: TGTGCCAGCAGCTTGGAACGCTCTGGGGCCAACGTCCTGACTTTC. The chain uses TRBV5-5 and TRBJ2-6; D remains ambiguous. V lost 0 bases and J lost 0, with 4 bases in between. The length of the CDR3 is 15 residues. Per germline, CDR1 SGHKS and CDR2 YYEKEE (reference sequence).